This TCR beta chain derives from a study of shared clonotypes between healthy human individuals. Clones were sequenced by immunoSEQ multiplex PCR, and TCRdb holds only the in-frame ones, with some missing. The sample includes fewer than 600,000 clones, around 79% of them seen just once. V shed 1 base and J shed 2 bases, with 9 bases lying between them. Germline V CDR1 and CDR2: GTSNPN, SVGIG (reference sequence). This CDR3 is 14 amino acids long. Adult donors, all healthy and HIV-negative, had no recent acute infections or vaccinations. V gene TRBV30 combines with J gene TRBJ2-1; D is unclear. This clonotype was sampled from a woman aged 35 to 49 in good health. Some clones in this sample may be carry-over from other donors' samples. Specimen: PBMCs. The CDR3 spells CAWSASTPYNEQFF. Here the CDR3 DNA reads TGTGCCTGGAGTGCGTCTACCCCCTACAATGAGCAGTTCTTC.